This TCR beta chain was documented in a study of control samples from healthy donors and cancer patients. Unmatched junction bases numbered 2, after V lost 8 bases and J lost 7 bases. CDR1 MNHEY and CDR2 SVGAGI come from the germline V gene. The CDR3 has 13 amino acids. Only in-frame clones appear in the TCRdb table, and some are missing; sequencing was by immunoSEQ multiplex PCR. The sample includes 100,000 to 150,000 clones, 80% to 95% of them seen just once. The sequence derives from a man between 18 and 29 years old in good health. The V gene is TRBV6-5, the J gene TRBJ1-6; 10 positions agree with TRBD1. Sequenced input: blood. The CDR3 coding sequence is TGTGCCAGCCGGGACAGGGGAAATTCACCCCTCCACTTT. Translating it yields CASRDRGNSPLHF.